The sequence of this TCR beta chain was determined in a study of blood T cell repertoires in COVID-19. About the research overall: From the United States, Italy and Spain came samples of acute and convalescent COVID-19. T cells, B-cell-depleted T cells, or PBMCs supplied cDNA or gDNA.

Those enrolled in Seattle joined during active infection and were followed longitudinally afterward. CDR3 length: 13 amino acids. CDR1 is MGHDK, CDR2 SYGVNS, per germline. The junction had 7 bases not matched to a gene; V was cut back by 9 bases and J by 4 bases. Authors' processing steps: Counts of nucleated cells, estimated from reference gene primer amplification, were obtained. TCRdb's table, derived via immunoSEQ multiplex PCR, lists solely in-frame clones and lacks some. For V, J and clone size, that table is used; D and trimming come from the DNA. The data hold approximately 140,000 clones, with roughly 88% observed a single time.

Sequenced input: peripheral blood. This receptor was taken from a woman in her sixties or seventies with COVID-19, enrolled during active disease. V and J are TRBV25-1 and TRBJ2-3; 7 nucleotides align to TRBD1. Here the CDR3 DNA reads TGTGCCAGTAAACAGGGGATCGCAGATACGCAGTATTTT. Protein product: CASKQGIADTQYF.